One sample yielded the 27 T cell receptor beta chains listed below, sequenced in a study of T cell responses to AZD1222 COVID-19 vaccine listed by TCRdb under 2021. The time point label, read with the paper, signifies: about 28 days (+/-7) after the second vaccine dose. The method behind the library was the immunoSEQ multiplex PCR assay. The table was pulled from immuneACCESS by TCRdb, which kept in-frame rearrangements only. Such tables lose some clones; where checked, under half of the loss comes from unresolved V genes, and the rest has no known cause. A total of 100,000 to 150,000 clones appear in this sample, 80% to 95% of them only once. The ten most abundant clones make up 1% to 1.3% of the sample. The sample was peripheral blood, taken 28 days after the second AZD1222 dose. These receptors were obtained from an adult who received the AZD1222 COVID-19 vaccine.

The genes are TRBV5-1 and TRBJ1-1; no firm D call. Trimming left V 0 bases short and J 5 bases short, with 8 bases between. This CDR3 has 13 residues. From germline, CDR1 is SGHRS and CDR2 YFSETQ. The chain's CDR3 is CASSLGSTTEAFF. The CDR3 DNA reads TGCGCCAGCAGCTTGGGGAGTACTACTGAAGCTTTCTTT.

The gene calls are TRBV24-1 and TRBJ2-3; a weak D match, TRBD1 (6 bases). V was cut by 4 bases and J by 9 bases, with 19 bases left in between. Germline-derived CDR1 and CDR2 are KGHDR and SFDVKD. This CDR3 comprises 15 residues. The chain's CDR3 is CATSDSGQTQITQYF. CDR3 DNA: TGTGCCACCAGTGACTCCGGACAGACACAGATAACGCAGTATTTT.

The V and J genes are TRBV18 and TRBJ1-1; possibly TRBD1 for D (5 bases). Trimming took off 3 bases at V and 6 bases at J, with 17 bases between the two ends. Germline CDR1 reads KGHSH; CDR2 reads LQKENI. The CDR3 has 15 residues. CDR3 sequence: CASSPQGEGWAEAFF. CDR3 DNA sequence: TGTGCCAGCTCACCCCAAGGGGAGGGCTGGGCTGAAGCTTTCTTT.

DNA for the CDR3: TGTGCCAGCAGTTTATCGCGGGGGGACAGTTACTATGGCTACACCTTC. Its protein is CASSLSRGDSYYGYTF. The chain uses TRBV28 and TRBJ1-2; 7 nucleotides line up with TRBD1. The CDR3 consists of 16 residues. The germline gives CDR1 MDHEN, CDR2 SYDVKM. Germline trimming cut 1 base from V and 3 bases from J; bases unmatched to any gene: 8.

The genes are TRBV6-5 and TRBJ1-1; tentatively, D is TRBD1 (6 bases). This CDR3 spans 15 amino acids. Germline loops: CDR1 MNHEY, CDR2 SVGAGI. Trimming pared 6 bases from V and 4 bases from J, leaving 18 bases between. CDR3 in DNA: TGTGCCAGCAGAAACACACAGGGAGGGGGCACTGAAGCTTTCTTT. Residues: CASRNTQGGGTEAFF.

The chain has TRBV28 and TRBJ1-2; D might be TRBD1 (6 bases). CDR3 size: 15 residues. V lost 7 bases, J lost 4 bases, and 19 bases lay in between. The V gene's germline CDR1 is MDHEN and CDR2 SYDVKM. The CDR3 DNA is TGTGCCAGCACCATAGGGGGGGCGCGTAGCTATGGCTACACCTTC. Translating it yields CASTIGGARSYGYTF.

The rearrangement uses TRBV6-5 and TRBJ1-3, with D tentatively TRBD1 (6 bases). The CDR3 consists of 16 residues. The germline CDR1 and CDR2 sequences are MNHEY and SVGAGI. The V end lost 2 bases, the J end lost 0 bases, and 11 bases lay between the germline ends. CDR3 residues: CASSYQDSRSGNTIYF. The CDR3 coding sequence is TGTGCCAGCAGTTACCAGGACAGTCGCTCTGGAAACACCATATATTTT.

The chain combines TRBV5-6 with TRBJ2-7; D not resolved. V gave up 2 bases and J gave up 5 bases, with 8 bases separating them. This CDR3 spans 12 amino acids. Germline-derived CDR1 and CDR2 are SGHDT and YYEEEE. CDR3 bases: TGTGCCAGCAGCTTATTTGTGGACGAGCAGTACTTC. Encoded protein: CASSLFVDEQYF.

This rearrangement joins TRBV28 to TRBJ1-2; D ambiguous. Trimming took off 4 bases at V and 7 bases at J, with 7 bases between the two ends. Germline V gene data show CDR1 as MDHEN and CDR2 as SYDVKM. The CDR3 length is 11 residues. CDR3 sequence (DNA): TGTGCCAGCAGTTCCCCGGGTGGCTACACCTTC. This translates into CASSSPGGYTF.

This sequence joins TRBV11-2 and TRBJ1-5; possible D gene TRBD1, 6 bases. V lost 3 bases, J lost 7 bases, and 10 bases lay in between. This CDR3 region has 13 residues. Germline V gene lookup returns CDR1 SGHAT and CDR2 FQNNGV. The CDR3 sequence: CASSLTGGQPQHF. The CDR3 DNA reads as TGTGCCAGCAGCTTGACTGGGGGCCAGCCCCAGCATTTT.

This chain links TRBV3-1 (or the pseudogene TRBV3-2) with TRBJ1-6, with unresolved D. Germline CDR1 and CDR2: LGHDT and YNNKEL (reference sequence). V lost 2 bases, J lost 7 bases, and 6 bases lay in between. The length of the CDR3 is 13 residues. DNA of the CDR3: TGTGCCAGCAGCCAAAGTCGGAATTCACCCCTCCACTTT. Translating gives CASSQSRNSPLHF.

The gene calls are TRBV5-4 and TRBJ2-7; TRBD2 might be the D (5 bases). Germline assignment: CDR1 SGHNT and CDR2 YYREEE (reference sequence). CDR3 length equals 13 residues. V shed 4 bases and J shed 2 bases, with 10 bases lying between them. The CDR3 sequence: CASSLGKTYEQYF. The CDR3, as DNA: TGTGCCAGCAGCCTCGGGAAGACCTACGAGCAGTACTTC.

Comment on this clone: One junction end does not reproduce the germline sequence, and a read error may be involved. The same CDR3 can be traced to other DNA sequences in this sample. The chain has TRBV19 and TRBJ2-6, with D maybe TRBD1 (5 bases). The germline V gene encodes CDR1 LNHDA and CDR2 SQIVND (reference sequence). This CDR3 spans 14 amino acids. CDR3 DNA sequence: TGTGCTAGTACCAGGGATTTTGGGGCCAACGTCCTGACTTTC. This codes for CASTRDFGANVLTF.

The chain recombines TRBV11-2 with TRBJ2-3, with 7 positions matching TRBD2. The CDR3 has 15 residues. Germline lookup yields CDR1 SGHAT and CDR2 FQNNGV. V trimming: 4 bases; J trimming: 0 bases; junction bases outside the gene matches: 4. CDR3 DNA sequence: TGTGCCAGCAGCTATGGAGCGGGGAGCACAGATACGCAGTATTTT. Its translation is CASSYGAGSTDTQYF.

The rearrangement uses TRBV9 and TRBJ1-5, with D maybe TRBD1 (5 bases). From germline, CDR1 is SGDLS and CDR2 YYNGEE. This CDR3 comprises 17 residues. V gave up 0 bases and J gave up 0 bases, with 13 bases separating them. In DNA, the CDR3 is TGTGCCAGCAGCGTAGGCGGGGCAGGGTCTAGCAATCAGCCCCAGCATTTT. Translation gives CASSVGGAGSSNQPQHF.

The chain has TRBV6-5 and TRBJ1-5, with a possible D match to TRBD1 (6 bases). From germline, CDR1 is MNHEY and CDR2 SVGAGI. This CDR3 region has 14 residues. V was cut by 7 bases and J by 4 bases, with 14 bases left in between. The CDR3: CASTSTGGNQPQHF. CDR3 nucleotide sequence: TGTGCCAGCACCTCGACAGGAGGAAATCAGCCCCAGCATTTT.

This chain links TRBV6-2 or TRBV6-3 with TRBJ1-6, with 10 bases that match TRBD1. This CDR3 has 15 amino acids. In germline, CDR1 is MNHEY, CDR2 SVGEGT. Germline trimming cut 2 bases from V and 9 bases from J; bases unmatched to any gene: 4. The CDR3 nucleotides read TGTGCCAGCAGTTACGGGACAGGGGCTGGTTCACCCCTCCACTTT. Amino acid sequence: CASSYGTGAGSPLHF.

This clone is a singleton in its sample. This chain links TRBV6-4 with TRBJ1-1; 8 bases fit TRBD1. The CDR3 is 15 amino acids. CDR1 is MRHNA, CDR2 SNTAGT, per germline. The ends lost 2 bases at V and 1 base at J; junction bases unmatched: 3. This CDR3 reads CASSDGTGGNTEAFF. The DNA for the CDR3 is TGTGCCAGCAGTGACGGGACAGGTGGGAACACTGAAGCTTTCTTT.

This clone turned up a few times. The chain links TRBV19 to TRBJ2-3; 11 nucleotides line up with TRBD2. The CDR3 totals 19 residues. The J segment lost 0 bases and the V segment lost 6 bases, leaving 14 bases of the junction unmatched. Germline CDR1 LNHDA, CDR2 SQIVND (reference sequence). The CDR3 sequence: CASRRGQRTSGYSTDTQYF. DNA of the CDR3: TGTGCCAGTAGAAGGGGACAAAGGACTAGCGGGTATAGCACAGATACGCAGTATTTT.

The chain combines TRBV11-3 with TRBJ2-7, with D hard to call. V gave up 1 base and J gave up 4 bases, with 8 bases separating them. This CDR3 spans 13 amino acids. Germline CDR1 SGHNT, CDR2 YENEEA. The CDR3 region is CASSLVSQYEQYF. CDR3 nucleotides: TGTGCCAGCAGCTTAGTCTCGCAGTACGAGCAGTACTTC.

The J gene is TRBJ1-5, the V gene TRBV29-1; D remains ambiguous. Germline V lookup: CDR1 SQVTM, CDR2 ANQGSEA. Trimming shortened V by 4 bases and J by 0 bases, and 10 bases separated the two germline ends. This CDR3 has 14 amino acids. The CDR3 DNA follows: TGCAGCGTTGCCTACAGCAATAGCAATCAGCCCCAGCATTTT. It translates to CSVAYSNSNQPQHF.

The CDR3, as DNA: TGTGCCAGCAGCCCTATAAAATCTGAAGCTTTCTTT. Translation gives CASSPIKSEAFF. The chain employs TRBV7-9 and TRBJ1-1; D ambiguous. The germline V gene encodes CDR1 SEHNR and CDR2 FQNEAQ (reference sequence). V shed 5 bases and J shed 6 bases, with 10 bases lying between them. This CDR3 has 12 residues.

This chain links TRBV6-5 with TRBJ2-7, with TRBD1 identical over 7 bases. The CDR3 is 14 residues long. Germline V CDR1 and CDR2: MNHEY, SVGAGI. J gave up 6 bases and V 6 bases, and 11 bases lay outside the gene matches. The CDR3: CASSLQGMSAEQYF. The CDR3 nucleotides read TGTGCCAGCAGCCTACAGGGGATGAGTGCCGAGCAGTACTTC.

V is TRBV2 and J is TRBJ2-7; D is undetermined. The CDR3 is 11 amino acids. Trimming took 1 base from V and 6 from J, leaving 4 bases between them. The germline gives CDR1 SNHLY, CDR2 FYNNEI. The CDR3 sequence: CASSEGLEQYF. The CDR3 DNA sequence: TGTGCCAGCAGTGAAGGACTCGAGCAGTACTTC.

The rearrangement uses TRBV5-1 and TRBJ2-1; TRBD2 matches 12 bases. J gave up 0 bases and V 4 bases, and 5 bases lay outside the gene matches. CDR1 and CDR2 (germline): SGHRS, YFSETQ. This CDR3 region has 17 residues. The CDR3 DNA is TGCGCCAGCAGCCCGATGACTAGCGGGAGCTCCTACAATGAGCAGTTCTTC. Residues: CASSPMTSGSSYNEQFF.

V and J are TRBV27 and TRBJ2-1; possible D gene TRBD1, 6 bases. The germline CDR1 and CDR2 sequences are MNHEY and SMNVEV (reference sequence). CDR3 length equals 16 residues. V lost 6 bases and J 3 bases, leaving 18 bases between the germline ends. CDR3 region: CASSPPRGRVYNEQFF. CDR3 in DNA: TGTGCCAGCAGCCCCCCCAGGGGACGGGTCTACAATGAGCAGTTCTTC.

The genes are TRBV7-2 and TRBJ1-5; 12 bases fit TRBD1. The CDR3 length is 16 residues. V was pared by 4 bases and J by 7 bases, with 8 bases of the junction left unmatched. CDR1 and CDR2 (germline): SGHTA, FQGNSA. The CDR3 loop is CASSYQGTGGGQPQHF. The CDR3 DNA follows: TGTGCCAGCAGCTACCAGGGGACAGGGGGCGGACAGCCCCAGCATTTT.